The entry below gives a single T cell receptor beta chain sequence along with its context. This specimen belongs to a study of blood T cell repertoires in COVID-19. Study summary: In each case, the material was cDNA or gDNA derived from T cells, B-cell-depleted T cells, or PBMCs.

This table comes from immunoSEQ multiplex PCR, and its TCRdb copy is limited to in-frame clones, with some not included. Of about 160,000 clones in the sample, around 92% were seen once. The V segment lost 5 bases and the J segment 4 bases; nucleotides outside the gene matches: 9. The CDR3 runs to 15 residues. The germline CDR1 and CDR2 sequences are LNHDA and SQIVND (reference sequence). The clonotype was recovered from a man aged 25 to 45 with COVID-19, enrolled during active disease. This rearrangement joins TRBV19 to TRBJ1-2; 8 bases fit TRBD1. Sequenced sample: peripheral blood. CDR3 in amino acids: CASSPRTGHGYGYTF. The CDR3 coding sequence is TGTGCCAGTAGTCCACGGACAGGGCACGGCTATGGCTACACCTTC.